This TCR beta chain derives from a study of T cells in Graves' hyperthyroidism and ophthalmopathy. This clonotype was found many times. CDR1 is MNHNS, CDR2 SASEGT, per germline. V lost 3 bases and J lost 5; bases outside the gene matches: 5. This CDR3 has 15 residues. TCR beta CDR3 regions were amplified from RNA. Primed by the HTBI set, a first-round RT-PCR was run on the TCR CDR3. TCRdb independently ran MiXCR on the multiplex PCR reads; one entry per CDR3 protein. Of roughly 380,000 distinct CDR3 sequences in the sample, approximately 20% were seen once. This receptor was identified in a woman aged 18-35 years with Graves' hyperthyroidism. Sequences were obtained from blood. The chain employs TRBV6-1 and TRBJ2-2; 8 bases match TRBD1. The chain's CDR3 is CASSEQGQVTGELFF. CDR3 in DNA: TGTGCCAGCAGTGAGCAGGGACAGGTTACCGGGGAGCTGTTTTTT.